This entry describes one T cell receptor (beta chain). These data originate in a study of blood T cell repertoires in COVID-19. Study summary: Nucleic acid was either cDNA or gDNA, and it came from T cells, B-cell-depleted T cells, or PBMCs.

This CDR3 comprises 14 residues. Deletions cut 0 bases from V and 7 bases from J, with 13 bases between. Germline V lookup: CDR1 SGDLS, CDR2 YYNGEE. Original data processing: For nucleated cells, counts were estimated from reference gene primer amplification. Clones were read by immunoSEQ multiplex PCR, and TCRdb kept only the in-frame ones, dropping some. The DNA gave D and trimming, while V, J and clone size come from that table. The data contain about 300,000 clones, roughly nine tenths of them singletons. The TCR originated in a man aged 18 to 30 who had recovered from COVID-19. The sequenced material came from peripheral blood. V is TRBV9 and J is TRBJ1-1; D is ambiguous. The CDR3 here is CASSVAGRLDEAFF. The CDR3 DNA reads TGTGCCAGCAGCGTAGCTGGCAGGCTGGATGAAGCTTTCTTT.